This T cell receptor (beta chain) was sequenced for a study of spatial heterogeneity in lung cancer. Whole-study context: Detection of beta-chain sequences consistently exceeded that of alpha-chain sequences. Study-wide results and limits: Tumors with more nonsynonymous mutations had more expanded intratumoral alpha and beta TCRs.

In the library, each TCR cDNA molecule bore its own unique molecular identifier. Using its own MiXCR run on the 5' RACE reads, TCRdb lists one record per CDR3 protein. This table holds around 18,000 distinct CDR3 sequences, around 5.5% found once. Documented time point: sample taken at primary tumor resection. This clonotype was seen at least ten times. What it binds is not known. Since the library was made to target alpha chains, this beta chain is a stray read and its abundance is not meaningful. Trimming cost V 5 bases and J 0 bases, with 16 bases left between them. The length of the CDR3 is 15 residues. The germline gives CDR1 DFQATT, CDR2 SNEGSKA (reference sequence).

The sample was lung tumor tissue, taken at surgery. The TCR originated in a female donor with early-stage non-small cell lung cancer. The chain is built from TRBV20-1 and TRBJ1-2; D remains ambiguous. This CDR3 is CSAQVEGTANYGYTF. Here the CDR3 DNA reads TGCAGTGCTCAGGTTGAGGGAACAGCTAACTATGGCTACACCTTC.